This entry features one TCR beta chain sequence. This clone was seen only once. It has no known antigen specificity. No base quality values were provided; no much bigger clone lies one nucleotide off. TCRbeta CDR3 regions were amplified from genomic DNA by means of the immunoSEQ Assay, a bias-controlled multiplex PCR. The study's processing was this. The number of nucleated cells in each sample was estimated from the amplification of reference gene primers within the assay. Sequence reads were collapsed and filtered to measure the absolute abundance of every unique TCRbeta CDR3 rearrangement. For each sample, productive Simpson clonality was calculated as the square root of Simpson's diversity index over productive rearrangements. TCRdb obtained this table from immuneACCESS and retained in-frame rearrangements with V and J assigned. These tables miss some clones; where compared with another copy, unresolved V genes account for less than half of the shortfall, and the remainder is unexplained. V, J and clone size are taken as reported in that table, and D and trimming were inferred from the DNA itself. The sample records 55,000 to 75,000 clones, about 80% of which are singletons. The top ten constitute less than 40% of the sample.

This sample was taken from a study of blood T cell repertoires in COVID-19 (dated by TCRdb to 2018 to 2021). In the study overall: The collaborator samples originated in the United States, Italy and Spain and spanned the acute and convalescent phases of COVID-19. The material from the prospective study consisted of cDNA or gDNA derived from T cells, B-cell-depleted T cells, or PBMCs. Subjects who had been exposed to COVID-19, were actively infected with it, or had recovered from it provided the deeply sampled blood TCRbeta repertoires that made up the dataset. The repertoires were released in a freely available public database meant as a resource for research on the immune response to SARS-CoV-2. Samples were obtained from the ongoing ImmuneRACE study (first 160 participants) and from approximately 1,200 subjects provided by 6 global collaborators. A de-identified subject ID, COVID-19 status, age in years and sex were almost always included in the sample metadata. Where available, HLA class I and class II types were taken from metadata supplied by the sample provider and were not determined by assay-based typing.

Broad study findings and their caveats: The quantity of clinical and demographic metadata differed by source and by participant and was supplied without curation.

The collaborating institutions used their own protocols to collect whole blood in K2EDTA tubes. Collaborator samples were shipped for TCRbeta analysis as frozen whole blood, isolated PBMCs, or DNA extracted from either sample type. The sequenced sample consisted of peripheral blood. This receptor was obtained from a woman in her 70s with acute or convalescent COVID-19.

This receptor carries the CDR3 CSVETGTLYGYTF. The DNA reads TGCAGCGTGGAAACGGGGACTCTTTATGGCTACACCTTC. This sequence uses TRBV29-1 and TRBJ1-2; 5 matching bases give a weak D call of TRBD1. V is shortened by 6 bases, J by 5 bases, and the region joining them spans 16 bases. In the germline V gene, CDR1 corresponds to SQVTM and CDR2 to ANQGSEA. The CDR3 starts with the cysteine, ends with the phenylalanine, and has 13 residues. Just the 39-base CDR3 DNA is kept, in frame starting at base 1.